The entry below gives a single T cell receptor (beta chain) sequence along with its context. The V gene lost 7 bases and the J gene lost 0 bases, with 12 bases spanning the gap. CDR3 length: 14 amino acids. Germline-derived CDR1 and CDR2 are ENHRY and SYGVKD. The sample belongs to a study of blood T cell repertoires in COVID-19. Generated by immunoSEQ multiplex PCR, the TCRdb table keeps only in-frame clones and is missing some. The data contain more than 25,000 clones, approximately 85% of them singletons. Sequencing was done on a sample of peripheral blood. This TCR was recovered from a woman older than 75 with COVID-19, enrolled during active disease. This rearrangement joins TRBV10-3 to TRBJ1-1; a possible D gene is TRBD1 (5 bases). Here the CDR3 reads CAITSIQVNTEAFF. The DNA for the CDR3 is TGTGCCATCACCTCTATACAGGTGAACACTGAAGCTTTCTTT.